Presented here are 27 T cell receptor beta chains from one specimen sequenced in a study of blood T cell repertoires in COVID-19. The method was immunoSEQ multiplex PCR; TCRdb's version includes in-frame clones alone and lacks a portion of them. Of 100,000 to 150,000 clones in the sample, over 80% are singletons; the top ten hold over 9.5%. The sequenced sample consisted of peripheral blood. The origin of the receptors is a man between 60 and 75 years old with acute or convalescent COVID-19.

This clone was seen a single time. The chain is built from TRBV2 and TRBJ1-6, with a weak D call TRBD1 (6 bases). There are 15 residues in the CDR3. V was shortened by 7 bases and J by 0 bases, with 10 bases between the two germline ends. Germline lookup yields CDR1 SNHLY and CDR2 FYNNEI. This chain's CDR3 is CASTKGGSYNSPLHF. DNA of the CDR3: TGTGCCAGCACCAAAGGGGGCTCCTATAATTCACCCCTCCACTTT.

The rearrangement links TRBV24-1 to TRBJ1-2; D is uncertain. Deletions cut 3 bases from V and 5 bases from J, with 6 bases between. This CDR3 comprises 12 residues. From germline, CDR1 is KGHDR and CDR2 SFDVKD. In DNA form, the CDR3 reads TGTGCCACCAGTGATCCGGGGTATGGCTACACCTTC. This encodes CATSDPGYGYTF.

This clone was seen just once. The chain combines TRBV6-5 with TRBJ2-3, with 7 bases matching TRBD2. Germline values: CDR1 MNHEY, CDR2 SVGAGI. The CDR3 length is 14 residues. Unmatched junction bases numbered 10, after V lost 11 bases and J lost 2 bases. The chain's CDR3 is CAGTAGRSTDTQYF. CDR3 nucleotides: TGTGCCGGGACGGCCGGGAGGTCCACAGATACGCAGTATTTT.

The J gene is TRBJ1-1, the V gene TRBV30; TRBD1 agrees at 8 bases. CDR1 is GTSNPN, CDR2 SVGIG, per germline (reference sequence). The trim removed 3 bases at V and 8 bases at J, leaving 8 bases unmatched. This CDR3 comprises 13 residues. CDR3 region: CAWSADRAGEAFF. In DNA form, the CDR3 reads TGTGCCTGGAGCGCGGACAGGGCGGGCGAAGCTTTCTTT.

This clone was seen more than once but under ten times. The chain carries TRBV11-3 and TRBJ1-1; TRBD1 matches at 7 bases. Unmatched junction bases numbered 3, after V lost 5 bases and J lost 6 bases. Germline V gives CDR1 SGHNT, CDR2 YENEEA. CDR3 size: 12 residues. DNA for the CDR3: TGTGCCAGCAGCCTGGGACAGTCTGAAGCTTTCTTT. It is translated as CASSLGQSEAFF.

The chain joins TRBV2 to TRBJ1-5, with TRBD1 matching over 9 bases. Germline V gene data show CDR1 as SNHLY and CDR2 as FYNNEI. V was pared by 4 bases and J by 0 bases, with 1 base of the junction left unmatched. The CDR3 totals 15 residues. The CDR3 DNA reads TGTGCCAGCAGTGGGACAGGGGCTAGCAATCAGCCCCAGCATTTT. Its protein is CASSGTGASNQPQHF.

This chain connects TRBV6-5 to TRBJ1-2; D may be TRBD1 (6 bases). The V gene lost 2 bases and the J gene lost 8 bases, with 15 bases spanning the gap. CDR1 is MNHEY, CDR2 SVGAGI, per germline. CDR3 length: 14 residues. The DNA for the CDR3 is TGTGCCAGCAGTTACCCCGGGGGGGCCGGGGGCTACACCTTC. Protein: CASSYPGGAGGYTF.

The genes are TRBV2 and TRBJ1-4; D is unresolved. The CDR3 loop spans 11 amino acids. The V gene lost 8 bases and the J gene lost 6 bases, with 7 bases spanning the gap. Germline-derived CDR1 and CDR2 are SNHLY and FYNNEI. The CDR3 DNA sequence: TGTGCCAGCCGGAGAGATGAAAAACTGTTTTTT. It specifies CASRRDEKLFF.

The chain joins TRBV11-2 to TRBJ2-7; D is possibly TRBD1 (6 bases). This CDR3 is 17 amino acids long. Germline CDR1 reads SGHAT; CDR2 reads FQNNGV. Between the trimmed V and J ends, which lost 1 base and 2 bases, there was a span of 18 bases. As DNA, the CDR3 is TGTGCCAGCAGCTTAGGGCTGACGTGGGGGCAGCCCTACGAGCAGTACTTC. This gives the protein CASSLGLTWGQPYEQYF.

The rearrangement joins TRBV19 to TRBJ2-7; 7 positions match TRBD1. The CDR3 is made up of 15 amino acids. Germline lookup yields CDR1 LNHDA and CDR2 SQIVND (reference sequence). V shed 4 bases and J 0 bases; nucleotides not matched to a gene: 6. The CDR3 nucleotides read TGTGCCAGTAGTACCTTACAGGGGAGCTCCTACGAGCAGTACTTC. It codes for CASSTLQGSSYEQYF.

The chain joins TRBV28 to TRBJ1-4; D is uncertain. Trimming removed 8 bases at V and 0 bases at J, with 7 bases between. CDR3 size: 13 residues. Germline CDR1 MDHEN, CDR2 SYDVKM. The CDR3 sequence is CASQRATNEKLFF. As DNA, the CDR3 is TGTGCCAGCCAACGGGCAACTAATGAAAAACTGTTTTTT.

The gene calls are TRBV19 and TRBJ2-7; D is unclear. The V end was cut by 5 bases, the J end by 4 bases, with 9 bases between. This CDR3 has 12 residues. From germline, CDR1 is LNHDA and CDR2 SQIVND (reference sequence). In DNA form, the CDR3 reads TGTGCCAGTAGTCCTGGCTGGTACGAGCAGTACTTC. Translating gives CASSPGWYEQYF.

This chain uses TRBV19 with TRBJ2-1, with D perhaps TRBD1 (6 bases). V was shortened by 0 bases and J by 3 bases, with 9 bases between the two germline ends. The CDR3 is made up of 15 amino acids. Per germline, CDR1 LNHDA and CDR2 SQIVND (reference sequence). CDR3 bases: TGTGCCAGTAGTATAGACCAGGGACACTACAATGAGCAGTTCTTC. This gives the protein CASSIDQGHYNEQFF.

The CDR3 sequence is CASSPIHGYEQYF. In DNA, the CDR3 is TGTGCCAGCAGCCCGATCCACGGGTACGAGCAGTACTTC. This rearrangement joins TRBV14 to TRBJ2-7; D is undetermined. This CDR3 spans 13 amino acids. Trimming removed 4 bases at V and 4 bases at J, with 11 bases between. CDR1 SGHDN and CDR2 FVKESK come from the germline V gene.

This clone was seen once. This sequence joins TRBV28 and TRBJ1-6, with a tentative D call TRBD1 (5 bases). From germline, CDR1 is MDHEN and CDR2 SYDVKM. This CDR3 region has 14 residues. V shed 2 bases and J shed 8 bases, with 10 bases lying between them. DNA for the CDR3: TGTGCCAGCAGTTTAGAGGACAACTATTCACCCCTCCACTTT. The encoded protein is CASSLEDNYSPLHF.

This clone was seen just once. The chain combines TRBV19 with TRBJ2-7; the D is unclear. From germline, CDR1 is LNHDA and CDR2 SQIVND (reference sequence). This CDR3 is built from 15 residues. V was clipped by 5 bases and J by 2 bases, with 16 bases between them. The CDR3 DNA is TGTGCCAGTAGTTTACAGCCAAGCAGCCCCTACGAGCAGTACTTC. This gives the protein CASSLQPSSPYEQYF.

This clone was found a few times. This rearrangement joins TRBV12-5 to TRBJ2-5; D perhaps matches TRBD2 (7 bases). The CDR3 has 15 amino acids. V lost 5 bases and J lost 5, with 18 bases in between. Germline assignment: CDR1 LGHNT and CDR2 FRNRAP. The DNA for the CDR3 is TGTGCTAGTGGTCCGGGGGCGGGGGAAGGGGAGACCCAGTACTTC. Translating gives CASGPGAGEGETQYF.

V and J are TRBV5-8 and TRBJ2-7; tentative D call: TRBD2 (5 bases). Germline V gives CDR1 SGHTS, CDR2 YDEGEE. CDR3 length equals 13 residues. V was pared by 8 bases and J by 0 bases, with 12 bases between. The CDR3 region has the DNA TGTGCCAGTGTACGGGGTTTCTCCTACGAGCAGTACTTC. Amino acid sequence: CASVRGFSYEQYF. The full variable domain, completed using reference TRBV5-8 and TRBJ2-7, is EAGVTQSPTHLIKTRGQQATLRCSPISGHTSVYWYQQALGLGLQFLLWYDEGEERNRGNFPPRFSGRQFPNYSSELNVNALELEDSALYLCASVRGFSYEQYFGPGTRLTVT.

The J gene is TRBJ2-1, the V gene TRBV2; 7 bases agree with TRBD1. CDR1 and CDR2 (germline): SNHLY, FYNNEI. This CDR3 spans 13 amino acids. V was clipped by 7 bases and J by 6 bases; unmatched bases: 6. CDR3: CASNGQAINEQFF. The CDR3 DNA is TGTGCCAGCAATGGACAGGCGATCAATGAGCAGTTCTTC.

The rearrangement joins TRBV5-1 to TRBJ2-3; D gene ambiguous. The germline gives CDR1 SGHRS, CDR2 YFSETQ. The germline V and J ends were trimmed by 3 bases and 0 bases, with 11 bases remaining between them. The length of the CDR3 is 15 residues. CDR3 protein: CASSYAGQSTDTQYF. The CDR3 nucleotides are TGCGCCAGCAGCTATGCTGGGCAAAGCACAGATACGCAGTATTTT.

By share, this clone counts as medium-sized. The genes are TRBV28 and TRBJ2-3; the D is unclear. Germline CDR1 is MDHEN and CDR2 is SYDVKM. The V end lost 3 bases, the J end lost 6 bases, and 10 bases lay between the germline ends. The CDR3 totals 13 residues. The CDR3 sequence: CASSLNGPDTQYF. CDR3 in DNA: TGTGCCAGCAGTTTGAATGGCCCCGATACGCAGTATTTT.

This sequence joins TRBV10-3 and TRBJ2-2; 7 bases are a match to TRBD1. V trimming: 6 bases; J trimming: 1 base; junction bases outside the gene matches: 11. Germline V CDR1 and CDR2: ENHRY, SYGVKD. CDR3 length equals 17 residues. In DNA form, the CDR3 reads TGTGCCATCAGGGCGACCCACGGGACAGAGAACACCGGGGAGCTGTTTTTT. Encoded protein: CAIRATHGTENTGELFF.

The V gene is TRBV6-5, the J gene TRBJ2-5, with 8 bases lining up with TRBD1. V was clipped by 6 bases and J by 2 bases; unmatched bases: 8. Germline V gene sequence: CDR1 MNHEY, CDR2 SVGAGI. This CDR3 contains 15 residues. This CDR3 is CASSRIQGAQETQYF. In nucleotides, the CDR3 is TGTGCCAGCAGCCGAATCCAGGGGGCACAAGAGACCCAGTACTTC.

The gene calls are TRBV9 and TRBJ2-3; maybe TRBD2 (5 bases). The CDR3 spans 15 residues. V shed 4 bases and J shed 7 bases, with 19 bases lying between them. The germline gives CDR1 SGDLS, CDR2 YYNGEE. The CDR3 spells CASSPGLTPGNTQYF. CDR3 in DNA: TGTGCCAGCAGCCCCGGACTTACCCCTGGAAATACGCAGTATTTT. Full variable domain (outside the CDR3, taken from reference TRBV9 and TRBJ2-3): DSGVTQTPKHLITATGQRVTLRCSPRSGDLSVYWYQQSLDQGLQFLIQYYNGEERAKGNILERFSAQQFPDLHSELNLSSLELGDSALYFCASSPGLTPGNTQYFGPGTRLTVL.

V gene TRBV2 combines with J gene TRBJ2-4; TRBD2 is a possible D gene (5 bases). Germline loops: CDR1 SNHLY, CDR2 FYNNEI. This CDR3 spans 14 amino acids. Trimming took 3 bases from V and 6 from J, leaving 12 bases between them. CDR3 sequence (DNA): TGTGCCAGCAGTGAGAGTCGGACTGGAAACATTCAGTACTTC. Its translation: CASSESRTGNIQYF.

CDR3: CASSLGQYTDTQYF. CDR3 DNA: TGTGCCAGCAGCTTAGGGCAGTACACAGATACGCAGTATTTT. J is TRBJ2-3 and V is TRBV7-3, with unresolved D. Germline CDR1 and CDR2: SGHTA and FQGTGA. V lost 2 bases, J lost 2 bases, and 8 bases lay in between. The CDR3 is 14 residues long. Together with reference TRBV7-3 and TRBJ2-3, the CDR3 gives the full variable domain: GAGVSQTPSNKVTEKGKYVELRCDPISGHTALYWYRQSLGQGPEFLIYFQGTGAADDSGLPNDRFFAVRPEGSVSTLKIQRTERGDSAVYLCASSLGQYTDTQYFGPGTRLTVL.

This rearrangement joins TRBV7-2 to TRBJ2-2; TRBD1 aligns across 12 bases. This CDR3 spans 19 amino acids. Trimming removed 1 base from V and 4 bases from J; junction bases left unmatched: 10. Germline CDR1 is SGHTA and CDR2 is FQGNSA. CDR3 sequence reads: CASSLVPGQGARSTGELFF. CDR3 bases: TGTGCCAGCAGCTTAGTCCCGGGACAGGGGGCTCGGAGCACCGGGGAGCTGTTTTTT.